This TCR beta chain was observed in a study of T cell responses to AZD1222 COVID-19 vaccine. General study findings and limits: Unmutated variant regions reportedly attract nearly half of all spike-specific TCRs. Clonal diversity was possibly underestimated, and white British individuals and females predominated among donors.

Profiled with immunoSEQ multiplex PCR; TCRdb holds only in-frame clones, not every one. This table has more than 85,000 clones, 88% appearing once. Points on this clone: Its antigen is unidentified.

The CDR3 is 15 residues long. CDR1 and CDR2 from the germline V gene are MNHEY and SMNVEV (reference sequence). The ends lost 5 bases at V and 5 bases at J; junction bases unmatched: 4. The TCR originated in an adult in good health. The V and J genes are TRBV27 and TRBJ1-6; 9 nucleotides align to TRBD1. The sequences come from peripheral blood, collected on day 0 of AZD1222 vaccination. CDR3 DNA: TGTGCCAGCAGTCCCTGGACAGGGGATAATTCACCCCTCCACTTT. Its protein product is CASSPWTGDNSPLHF.